This T cell receptor beta chain was identified during a study of CD8 T cells in ankylosing spondylitis. Overall study findings and caveats: Matched ankylosing spondylitis synovial fluid reportedly showed significant enrichment of disease-linked clones. A number of the motif variants had already been described in reactive arthritis synovial fluid and blood. Relatively rare in peripheral blood, disease-linked clones were also CD8+. Ankylosing spondylitis blood appeared to be characterized by a TCR beta motif of eight highly homologous variants.

A note on this clonotype: Its antigen is unidentified.

Quantitative 5'-RACE with molecular barcodes produced the TCR beta libraries. In TCRdb, the 5' RACE reads were re-called with MiXCR into one record per CDR3 protein. The sample lists a few hundred thousand distinct CDR3 sequences; about 16% were seen once. The CDR3 spans 15 residues. Germline-derived CDR1 and CDR2 are SNHLY and FYNNEI. V was shortened by 3 bases and J by 2 bases, with 13 bases between the two germline ends. This clonotype was obtained from a male donor with ankylosing spondylitis. V is TRBV2 and J is TRBJ1-1; TRBD1 might be the D (5 bases). Source material: blood, either unsorted or a sorted T cell fraction (not recorded which). DNA for the CDR3: TGTGCCAGCAGTGACTTTCAACAGGCCAACACTGAAGCTTTCTTT. Translation: CASSDFQQANTEAFF.